Below, 16 T cell receptor beta chains from the same sample are listed, as sequenced in a study of T cells in Graves' hyperthyroidism and ophthalmopathy. Amplified TCR beta CDR3 regions derived from RNA transcripts. The HTBI primer set served for first-round RT-PCR of the TCR CDR3. One entry per CDR3 protein results from TCRdb running MiXCR on the multiplex PCR reads. This table holds hundreds of thousands of distinct CDR3 sequences, roughly 40% found once. The source material was blood. These receptors came from a man younger than 35 with Graves' hyperthyroidism.

The rearrangement uses TRBV5-1 and TRBJ2-5; a possible D gene is TRBD2 (6 bases). The CDR3 runs to 15 residues. Germline CDR1 is SGHRS and CDR2 is YFSETQ. V gave up 3 bases and J gave up 4 bases, with 16 bases separating them. The CDR3: CASSSSAGRGETQYF. The CDR3 DNA reads TGCGCCAGCAGCTCCTCGGCGGGAAGGGGAGAGACCCAGTACTTC.

This rearrangement joins TRBV20-1 to TRBJ2-5, with 10 positions matching TRBD2. The CDR3 is 17 residues long. CDR1 DFQATT and CDR2 SNEGSKA come from the germline V gene (reference sequence). V lost 0 bases to trimming and J lost 4 bases; unmatched junction nucleotides: 11. The CDR3 reads CSARDPTLAGRVETQYF. In DNA, the CDR3 is TGCAGTGCTAGAGACCCGACACTAGCGGGGCGCGTAGAGACCCAGTACTTC.

The chain has TRBV14 and TRBJ1-1; a weak D match, TRBD1 (5 bases). This CDR3 has 12 amino acids. Germline assignment: CDR1 SGHDN and CDR2 FVKESK. V lost 6 bases to trimming and J lost 11 bases, with 16 bases between them. CDR3 DNA sequence: TGTGCCAGCAGTCGGGGGGGGGGATTGGCTTTCTTT. It specifies CASSRGGGLAFF.

In this sample, this clonotype turned up many times. The rearrangement joins TRBV19 to TRBJ1-3; D call uncertain. Germline V lookup: CDR1 LNHDA, CDR2 SQIVND (reference sequence). V lost 3 bases and J 5 bases, leaving 5 bases between the germline ends. The CDR3 covers 12 residues. In DNA form, the CDR3 reads TGTGCCAGTAGTATCCGCCGAAACACCATATATTTT. Its protein is CASSIRRNTIYF.

The chain employs TRBV2 and TRBJ1-5; 9 bases line up with TRBD1. Germline assignment: CDR1 SNHLY and CDR2 FYNNEI. Germline trimming cut 4 bases from V and 5 bases from J; bases unmatched to any gene: 3. This CDR3 comprises 14 residues. CDR3 sequence: CASSGDRDDQPQHF. The CDR3 DNA sequence: TGTGCCAGCAGTGGGGACAGGGACGATCAGCCCCAGCATTTT.

The rearrangement uses TRBV19 and TRBJ1-4; D might be TRBD1 (6 bases). Germline V CDR1 and CDR2: LNHDA, SQIVND (reference sequence). The CDR3 contains 14 residues. Trimming shortened V by 5 bases and J by 2 bases, and 9 bases separated the two germline ends. The DNA for the CDR3 is TGTGCCAGTAGTGGAACAGGGACTAATGAAAAACTGTTTTTT. This gives the protein CASSGTGTNEKLFF.

Comments on this clonotype: The junction departs from the called germline gene at one end, perhaps through a read error. The V gene is TRBV7-7, the J gene TRBJ2-5; D unclear. The CDR3 is made up of 11 amino acids. Germline loops: CDR1 SSHAT, CDR2 FNYEAQ (reference sequence). CDR3 sequence: CANSSQEIQYF. CDR3 DNA: TGTGCCAACAGCTCACAAGAGATCCAGTACTTC. Looking up the rest from reference TRBV7-7 and TRBJ2-5 gives the full variable domain: GAGVSQSPRYKVTKRGQDVTLRCDPISSHATLYWYQQALGQGPEFLTYFNYEAQPDKSGLPSDRFSAERPEGSISTLTIQRTEQRDSAMYRCANSSQEIQYFGPGTRLLVL.

This chain joins TRBV7-9 and TRBJ1-5, with 9 bases aligning to TRBD1. The CDR3 contains 15 residues. V trimming: 7 bases; J trimming: 6 bases; junction bases outside the gene matches: 10. Per the germline V gene, CDR1 is SEHNR and CDR2 is FQNEAQ (reference sequence). CDR3 coding DNA: TGTGCCAGCAAGGGGGGACAGGGTCTGGGTCAGCCCCAGCATTTT. Translation: CASKGGQGLGQPQHF.

This clonotype showed up just a few times. The chain employs TRBV10-2 and TRBJ2-7; maybe TRBD1 (5 bases). Between the trimmed V and J ends, which lost 2 bases and 3 bases, there was a span of 8 bases. There are 13 residues in the CDR3. Germline V lookup: CDR1 WSHSY, CDR2 SAAADI. CDR3 bases: TGCGCCAGCAGTGAGCCAGGGTTCTACGAGCAGTACTTC. It is translated as CASSEPGFYEQYF.

Worth noting for this clonotype: This may arise from a read error, as a much more abundant clone is one base away. The V call is TRBV10-2, the J call TRBJ1-5; the D is unclear. The CDR3 is 15 residues long. Looked up from germline, CDR1 is WSHSY and CDR2 is SAAADI. The CDR3 nucleotides read TGTGCCAGCAGTGAAACGGACCTGAACAATCGGCCCCAGCATTTT. Translated, it gives CASSETDLNNRPQHF.

This clonotype has ten or more counts. The genes are TRBV2 and TRBJ2-6; D is perhaps TRBD1 (5 bases). Germline lookup yields CDR1 SNHLY and CDR2 FYNNEI. V lost 0 bases and J lost 9, with 12 bases in between. The length of the CDR3 is 15 residues. CDR3 nucleotide sequence: TGTGCCAGCAGTGAAGCGGACACCCAAGGCAACGTCCTGACTTTC. Translating gives CASSEADTQGNVLTF. The full variable domain, rest sourced from reference TRBV2 and TRBJ2-6, is EPEVTQTPSHQVTQMGQEVILRCVPISNHLYFYWYRQILGQKVEFLVSFYNNEISEKSEIFDDQFSVERPDGSNFTLKIRSTKLEDSAMYFCASSEADTQGNVLTFGAGSRLTVL.

This clonotype was observed a few times. The J gene is TRBJ1-2, the V gene TRBV5-1; 7 bases line up with TRBD1. The V gene end was trimmed by 3 bases and the J gene end by 7 bases; junction bases not matched to a gene: 9. The CDR3 extends over 14 amino acids. Germline V gives CDR1 SGHRS, CDR2 YFSETQ. The CDR3 region is CASSSGTESTGYTF. The CDR3 DNA follows: TGCGCCAGCAGCTCTGGGACAGAGTCTACTGGCTACACCTTC. Full variable domain (outside the CDR3, taken from reference TRBV5-1 and TRBJ1-2): KAGVTQTPRYLIKTRGQQVTLSCSPISGHRSVSWYQQTPGQGLQFLFEYFSETQRNKGNFPGRFSGRQFSNSRSEMNVSTLELGDSALYLCASSSGTESTGYTFGSGTRLTVV.

V usage is TRBV12-3 or TRBV12-4 and J usage is TRBJ1-6; the D is unclear. The CDR3 length is 15 residues. Trimming took 5 bases from V and 8 from J, leaving 16 bases between them. The CDR3 DNA follows: TGTGCCAGCAGTCTCGGGCCTCAAGGATATTCACCCCTCCACTTT. Protein sequence: CASSLGPQGYSPLHF.

The J gene is TRBJ2-2, the V gene TRBV5-8; D gene unclear. The germline V gene encodes CDR1 SGHTS and CDR2 YDEGEE. V lost 4 bases, J lost 7 bases, and 8 bases lay in between. The CDR3 covers 12 residues. The CDR3 loop is CASSMGLGELFF. The CDR3, as DNA: TGTGCCAGCAGCATGGGCCTCGGGGAGCTGTTTTTT.

This clonotype was recorded many times. The chain combines TRBV9 with TRBJ1-1; 10 nucleotides align to TRBD1. V dropped 4 bases and J dropped 3; count of bases not matched to a gene: 3. The CDR3 has 14 amino acids. The germline V gene has CDR1 SGDLS and CDR2 YYNGEE. This chain's CDR3 is CASSKDRGDTEAFF. The DNA for the CDR3 is TGTGCCAGCAGCAAGGACAGGGGGGACACTGAAGCTTTCTTT.

In its sample, this clonotype was seen a few times. The junction departs from germline at one end; a sequencing error may be responsible. The chain combines TRBV5-5 with TRBJ2-7; 14 bases map to TRBD2. Germline CDR1 is SGHKS and CDR2 is YYEKEE (reference sequence). The CDR3 is made up of 16 amino acids. In DNA, the CDR3 is TGCGCCAGCAGCTGGGGGACTAGCGGGAGTAAATACGAGCAGTACTTC. This gives the protein CASSWGTSGSKYEQYF.